This T cell receptor (beta chain) was found in a study of T cell changes during pregnancy in multiple sclerosis. Assay used: immunoSEQ multiplex PCR; TCRdb lists only in-frame clones, some missing. The repertoire holds tens of thousands of clones, with 80% to 95% as singletons. The CDR3 consists of 15 residues. V was pared by 5 bases and J by 4 bases, with 4 bases of the junction left unmatched. CDR1 MNHEY and CDR2 SMNVEV come from the germline V gene (reference sequence). The V call is TRBV27, the J call TRBJ2-2, with 10 bases aligning to TRBD2. The source of this sequence is a female donor with multiple sclerosis, enrolled in a pregnancy study. Sample: peripheral blood, taken in the first trimester of pregnancy. The CDR3 is CASSKSGRGTGELFF. As DNA, the CDR3 is TGTGCCAGCAGTAAAAGCGGGAGGGGCACCGGGGAGCTGTTTTTT.